In its sample, the clone carrying this T cell receptor (beta chain) was seen many times. Its antigen is not known. These data are taken from a study of T cell repertoires in cytomegalovirus infection. Study overall: Matching HLA type and CMV infection were both indicated by public TCR beta signatures.

MiXCR was run by TCRdb on the reads, yielding one entry per CDR3 protein. The data show 490,000 or so distinct CDR3 sequences, 11% seen once. Broader study findings: There were carriers of CMV plus the relevant HLA, and cumulative public TCR beta family frequency identified them. The ex vivo response was dominated by HLA-C-restricted CMV-specific TCR beta clonotypes.

CDR3 length equals 14 residues. V lost 1 base, J lost 10 bases, and 14 bases lay in between. This TCR came from a human donor in good health (CMV status not recorded). Some clones in this sample may be carry-over from other donors' samples. What was sequenced was PBMCs. The chain recombines TRBV12-3 or TRBV12-4 with TRBJ2-1; no clear D. Written as DNA, the CDR3 is TGTGCCAGCAGTTTAGTGGACCCCTCATGGGAGCAGTTCTTC. Amino acid sequence: CASSLVDPSWEQFF.